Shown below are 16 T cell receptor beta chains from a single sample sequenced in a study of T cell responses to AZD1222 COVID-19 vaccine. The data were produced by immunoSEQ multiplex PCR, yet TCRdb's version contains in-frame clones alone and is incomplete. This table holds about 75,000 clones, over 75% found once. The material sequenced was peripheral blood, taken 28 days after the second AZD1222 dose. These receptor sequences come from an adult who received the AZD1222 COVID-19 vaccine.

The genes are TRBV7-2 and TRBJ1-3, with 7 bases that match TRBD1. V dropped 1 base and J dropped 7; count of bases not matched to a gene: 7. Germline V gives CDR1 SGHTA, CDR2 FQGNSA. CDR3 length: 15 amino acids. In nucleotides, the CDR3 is TGTGCCAGCAGCTTAGTTTCAGGGGGAGGGAACACCATATATTTT. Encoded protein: CASSLVSGGGNTIYF.

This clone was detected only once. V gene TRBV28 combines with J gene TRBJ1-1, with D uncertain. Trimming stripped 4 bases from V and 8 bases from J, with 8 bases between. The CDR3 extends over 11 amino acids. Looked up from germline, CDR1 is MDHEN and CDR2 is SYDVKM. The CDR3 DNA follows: TGTGCCAGCAGTTCTCCGGGGGAAGCTTTCTTT. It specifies CASSSPGEAFF.

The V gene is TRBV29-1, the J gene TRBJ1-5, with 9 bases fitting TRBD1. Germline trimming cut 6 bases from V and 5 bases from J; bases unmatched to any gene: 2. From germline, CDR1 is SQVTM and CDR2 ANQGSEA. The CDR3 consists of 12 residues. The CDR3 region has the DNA TGCAGCGTCCGGACAGGGGATCAGCCCCAGCATTTT. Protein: CSVRTGDQPQHF.

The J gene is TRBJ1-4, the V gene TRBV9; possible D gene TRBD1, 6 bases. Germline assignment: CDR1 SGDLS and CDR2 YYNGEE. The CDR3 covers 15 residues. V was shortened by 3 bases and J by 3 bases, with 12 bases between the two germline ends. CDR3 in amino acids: CASSGQGLPNEKLFF. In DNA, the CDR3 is TGTGCCAGCAGCGGCCAGGGGCTTCCTAATGAAAAACTGTTTTTT.

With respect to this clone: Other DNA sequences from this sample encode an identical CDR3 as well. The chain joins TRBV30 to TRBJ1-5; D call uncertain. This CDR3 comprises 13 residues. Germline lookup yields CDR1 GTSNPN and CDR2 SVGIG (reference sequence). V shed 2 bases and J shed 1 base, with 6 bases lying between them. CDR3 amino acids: CAWSSDSNQPQHF. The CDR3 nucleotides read TGTGCCTGGAGTTCGGACAGCAATCAGCCCCAGCATTTT.

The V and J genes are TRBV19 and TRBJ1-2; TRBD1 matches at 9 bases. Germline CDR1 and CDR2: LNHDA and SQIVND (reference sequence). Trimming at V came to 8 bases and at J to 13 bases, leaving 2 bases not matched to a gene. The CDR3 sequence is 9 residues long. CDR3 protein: CASGTGPTF. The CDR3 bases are TGTGCCAGTGGGACAGGGCCCACCTTC.

This CDR3 is CASSIRDGSFYEQYF. CDR3 bases: TGTGCCAGTAGTATCCGGGACGGCAGTTTCTACGAGCAGTACTTC. The chain carries TRBV19 and TRBJ2-7; either TRBD1 or TRBD2 may fit D (5 bases each). V lost 3 bases and J 3 bases, leaving 15 bases between the germline ends. In germline, CDR1 is LNHDA, CDR2 SQIVND (reference sequence). This CDR3 region has 15 residues.

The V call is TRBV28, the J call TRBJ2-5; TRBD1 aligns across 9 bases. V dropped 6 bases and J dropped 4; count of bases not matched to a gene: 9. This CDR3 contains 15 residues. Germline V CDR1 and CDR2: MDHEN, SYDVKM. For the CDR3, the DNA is TGTGCCAGCAGCAGAAACAGGGGGCGCGGAGAGACCCAGTACTTC. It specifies CASSRNRGRGETQYF. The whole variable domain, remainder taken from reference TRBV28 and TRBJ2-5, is DVKVTQSSRYLVKRTGEKVFLECVQDMDHENMFWYRQDPGLGLRLIYFSYDVKMKEKGDIPEGYSVSREKKERFSLILESASTNQTSMYLCASSRNRGRGETQYFGPGTRLLVL.

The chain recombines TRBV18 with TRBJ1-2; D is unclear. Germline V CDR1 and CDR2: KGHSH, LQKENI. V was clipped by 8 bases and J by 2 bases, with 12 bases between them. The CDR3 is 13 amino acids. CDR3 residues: CASAGSMNYGYTF. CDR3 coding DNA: TGTGCCAGCGCGGGGAGTATGAACTATGGCTACACCTTC.

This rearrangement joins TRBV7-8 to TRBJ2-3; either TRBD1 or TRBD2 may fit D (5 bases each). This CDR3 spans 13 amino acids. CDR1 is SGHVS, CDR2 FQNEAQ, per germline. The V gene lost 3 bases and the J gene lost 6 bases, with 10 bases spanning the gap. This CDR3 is CASSFGGPDTQYF. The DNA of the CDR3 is TGTGCCAGCAGCTTTGGGGGTCCCGATACGCAGTATTTT.

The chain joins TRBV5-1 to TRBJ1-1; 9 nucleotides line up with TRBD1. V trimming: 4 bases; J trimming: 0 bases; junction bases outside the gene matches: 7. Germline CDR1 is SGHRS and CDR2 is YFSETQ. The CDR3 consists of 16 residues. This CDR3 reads CASSPPGQGMNTEAFF. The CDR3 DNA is TGCGCCAGCAGCCCTCCGGGACAGGGTATGAACACTGAAGCTTTCTTT.

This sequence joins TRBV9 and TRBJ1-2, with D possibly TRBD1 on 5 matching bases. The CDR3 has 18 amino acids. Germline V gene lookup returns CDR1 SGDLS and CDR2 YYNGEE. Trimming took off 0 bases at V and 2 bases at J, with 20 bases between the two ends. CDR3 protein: CASSVAPGLTGLNYGYTF. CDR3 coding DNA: TGTGCCAGCAGCGTAGCCCCCGGCCTAACAGGACTAAACTATGGCTACACCTTC.

The DNA of the CDR3 is TGTGCCACCCGATCAGGGGCCCCCCCTGAAGCTTTCTTT. It codes for CATRSGAPPEAFF. The rearrangement joins TRBV28 to TRBJ1-1; TRBD1 might be the D (6 bases). The CDR3 length is 13 residues. Between the trimmed V and J ends, which lost 10 bases and 6 bases, there was a span of 18 bases. The germline CDR1 and CDR2 sequences are MDHEN and SYDVKM.

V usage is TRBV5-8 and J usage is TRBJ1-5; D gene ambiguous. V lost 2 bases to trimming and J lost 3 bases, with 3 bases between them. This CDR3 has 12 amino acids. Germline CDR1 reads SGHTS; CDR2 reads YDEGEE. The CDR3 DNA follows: TGTGCCAGCAGCTTATACAATCAGCCCCAGCATTTT. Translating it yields CASSLYNQPQHF.

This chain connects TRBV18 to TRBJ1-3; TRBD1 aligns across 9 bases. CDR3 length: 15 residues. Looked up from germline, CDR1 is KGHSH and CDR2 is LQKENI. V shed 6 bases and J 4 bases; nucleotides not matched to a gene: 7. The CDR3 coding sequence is TGTGCCAGCTCCCCGGGACAGGGCTCGGGAAACACCATATATTTT. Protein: CASSPGQGSGNTIYF. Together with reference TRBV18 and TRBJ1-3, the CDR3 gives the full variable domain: NAGVMQNPRHLVRRRGQEARLRCSPMKGHSHVYWYRQLPEEGLKFMVYLQKENIIDESGMPKERFSAEFPKEGPSILRIQQVVRGDSAAYFCASSPGQGSGNTIYFGEGSWLTVV.

CDR3 in DNA: TGTGCCTTTACTCAGGGGGGAGCGGGTCAGCCCCAGCATTTT. Protein: CAFTQGGAGQPQHF. V usage is TRBV30 and J usage is TRBJ1-5; 7 bases are shared with TRBD1. Germline CDR1 and CDR2: GTSNPN and SVGIG (reference sequence). This CDR3 spans 14 amino acids. J lost 6 bases, V lost 7 bases, and 12 bases had no gene match.